The clone carrying this T cell receptor beta chain was counted a few times. Its specificity is unknown. The DNA ends 3 residues before the CDR3 does, and the rest of the CDR3 is filled in from the germline J gene. Assay: immunoSEQ multiplex PCR; the TCRdb copy retains only in-frame clones and omits some. The sample is made up of about 52,000 clones, none counted only once. The sample is drawn from a study of T cell clonality in common variable immunodeficiency. Study observations and caveats: CVID patient heterogeneity limited repertoire-clinical complication correlations. CVID subjects shared fewer TCRbeta clones than healthy controls did.

The CDR3 totals 14 residues. Germline values: CDR1 GTSNPN, CDR2 SVGIG (reference sequence). The rearrangement links TRBV30 to TRBJ2-3, with D possibly being TRBD2 (7 bases). Material: peripheral blood mononuclear cells. The clonotype originates from a person between 18 and 75 years old in good health. Partial CDR3 DNA: TGTGCCTGGAGTGTATGGGGGGGCAATCAGCCG. Protein product: CAWSVWGGNQP. The full CDR3 reads CAWSVWGGNQPQYF. Based on the CDR3 plus reference TRBV30 and TRBJ2-3, the full variable domain is SQTIHQWPATLVQPVGSPLSLECTVEGTSNPNLYWYRQAAGRGLQLLFYSVGIGQISSEVPQNLSASRPQDRQFILSSKKLLLSDSGFYLCAWSVWGGNQPQYFGPGTRLTVL.